What follows is one T cell receptor beta chain and its context. In the original workflow: Amplification with reference gene primers provided the estimates of nucleated cell counts. Sequencing was performed with immunoSEQ multiplex PCR; in TCRdb, only in-frame clones are kept and a portion is missing. V, J and clone size derive from that table, while D and trimming were established from the DNA sequence. The sample records 65,000 to 75,000 clones, approximately 91% being singletons. This CDR3 region has 15 residues. V gave up 6 bases and J gave up 3 bases, with 16 bases separating them. Germline V gives CDR1 MDHEN, CDR2 SYDVKM. This record comes from a study of blood T cell repertoires in COVID-19. About the study: Donors in the United States, Italy and Spain gave samples during acute or convalescent COVID-19. From T cells, B-cell-depleted T cells, or PBMCs came the material, which was cDNA or gDNA.

The specimen was peripheral blood. The chain employs TRBV28 and TRBJ2-3, with a tentative D call TRBD2 (7 bases). The clonotype was recovered from a human donor with active COVID-19. The donor label of this sample is uncertain. The CDR3 bases are TGTGCCAGCAGCTCGGGGGGCCACAAGACAGATACGCAGTATTTT. Residues: CASSSGGHKTDTQYF.